This T cell receptor beta chain was profiled in a study of T cell responses to AZD1222 COVID-19 vaccine. For the study at large: Pooling covered second doses at about 4 or about 12 weeks.

Assay used: immunoSEQ multiplex PCR; TCRdb lists only in-frame clones, some missing. Of some 140,000 clones listed, 85% to 90% were seen once; the top ten hold around 5%. The CDR3 is made up of 14 amino acids. Germline V gene lookup returns CDR1 SGHNT and CDR2 YENEEA. Trimming stripped 5 bases from V and 0 bases from J, with 11 bases between. Note on this clone: Its antigen is undetermined.

Whole-study results and caveats: Clonal diversity was possibly underestimated; the donors were predominantly white British and more often female.

The TCR originated in an adult in good health. Source: peripheral blood, taken on day 0 of AZD1222 vaccination. V usage is TRBV11-3 and J usage is TRBJ2-7; no firm D call. This CDR3 reads CASSPRVSSYEQYF. The DNA of the CDR3 is TGTGCCAGCAGCCCCCGTGTCTCCTCCTACGAGCAGTACTTC. Complete variable domain (other parts from reference TRBV11-3 and TRBJ2-7): EAGVVQSPRYKIIEKKQPVAFWCNPISGHNTLYWYLQNLGQGPELLIRYENEEAVDDSQLPKDRFSAERLKGVDSTLKIQPAELGDSAVYLCASSPRVSSYEQYFGPGTRLTVT.